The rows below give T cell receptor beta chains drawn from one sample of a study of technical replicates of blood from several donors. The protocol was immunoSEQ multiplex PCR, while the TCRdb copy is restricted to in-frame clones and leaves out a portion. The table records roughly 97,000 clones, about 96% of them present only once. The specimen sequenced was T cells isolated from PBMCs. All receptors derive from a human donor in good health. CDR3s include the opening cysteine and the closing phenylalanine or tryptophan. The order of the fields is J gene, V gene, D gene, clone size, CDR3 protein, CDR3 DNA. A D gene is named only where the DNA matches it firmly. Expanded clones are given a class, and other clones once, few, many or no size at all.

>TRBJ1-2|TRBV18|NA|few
CASSPNPGSGPANYGYTF
TGTGCCAGCTCACCCAACCCGGGTAGCGGGCCGGCTAACTATGGCTACACCTTC
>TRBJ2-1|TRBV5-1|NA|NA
CASGEALSYNEQFF
TGCGCCAGCGGGGAGGCCCTCTCCTACAATGAGCAGTTCTTC
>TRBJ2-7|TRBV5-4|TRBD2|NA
CASSLEGLDRYEQYF
TGTGCCAGCAGCTTGGAAGGACTAGACCGCTACGAGCAGTACTTC
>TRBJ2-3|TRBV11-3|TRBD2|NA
CASTTSLGTSGSYSTDTQYF
TGTGCCAGCACCACTTCTTTGGGGACTAGCGGGAGCTATAGCACAGATACGCAGTATTTT
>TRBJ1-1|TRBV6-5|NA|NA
CASIGLTEAFF
TGTGCCAGCATTGGACTGACTGAAGCTTTCTTT
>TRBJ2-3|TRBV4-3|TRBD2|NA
CASSQESSGVGTQYF
TGCGCCAGCAGCCAAGAGTCCAGCGGGGTGGGTACGCAGTATTTT
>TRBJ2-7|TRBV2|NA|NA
CASSAETRGGYEQYF
TGTGCCAGCAGTGCTGAGACTAGAGGCGGGTACGAGCAGTACTTC
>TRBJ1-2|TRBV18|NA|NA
CASSPQDSLGNYGYTF
TGTGCCAGCTCACCGCAAGACAGTTTGGGTAACTATGGCTACACCTTC
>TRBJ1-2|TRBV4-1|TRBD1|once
CASSQEGQAGYTF
TGCGCCAGCAGCCAAGAAGGACAGGCTGGCTACACCTTC
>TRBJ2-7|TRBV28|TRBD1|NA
CASRVAGTVVYEQYF
TGTGCCAGCAGAGTCGCCGGGACAGTTGTTTACGAGCAGTACTTC
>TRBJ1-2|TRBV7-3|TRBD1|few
CASSPTGGEYGYTF
TGTGCCAGCAGCCCGACAGGGGGAGAGTATGGCTACACCTTC
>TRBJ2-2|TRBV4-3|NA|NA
CASGRGSSTGELFF
TGCGCCAGCGGAAGGGGGTCTTCGACCGGGGAGCTGTTTTTT
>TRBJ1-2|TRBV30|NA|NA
CAWSRRLENYGYTF
TGTGCCTGGAGCCGGCGCCTAGAAAACTATGGCTACACCTTC
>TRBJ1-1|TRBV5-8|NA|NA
CASSLGQPNTEAFF
TGTGCCAGCAGCTTGGGACAGCCGAACACTGAAGCTTTCTTT
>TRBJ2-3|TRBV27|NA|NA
CASSLLGGYTDTQYF
TGTGCCAGCAGTTTATTAGGCGGCTACACAGATACGCAGTATTTT
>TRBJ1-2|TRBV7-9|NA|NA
CASSQAGLWTF
TGTGCCAGCAGCCAGGCTGGCCTTTGGACCTTC
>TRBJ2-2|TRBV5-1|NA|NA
CASSLEGGDRELFF
TGCGCCAGCAGCTTGGAAGGAGGTGACCGGGAGCTGTTTTTT
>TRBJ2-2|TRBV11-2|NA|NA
CASSLSSGELFF
TGTGCCAGCAGCTTATCGTCCGGGGAGCTGTTTTTT
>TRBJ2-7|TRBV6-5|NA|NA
CAPQEQYF
TGTGCCCCCCAAGAGCAGTACTTC
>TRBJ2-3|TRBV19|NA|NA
CASSIDLGEALTDTQYF
TGTGCCAGTAGTATAGATCTAGGAGAGGCCCTCACAGATACGCAGTATTTT
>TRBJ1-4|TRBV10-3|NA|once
CATTGRNNEKLFF
TGTGCCACCACCGGGAGAAATAATGAAAAACTGTTTTTT
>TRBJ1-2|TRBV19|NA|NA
CASSIPYREIYGYTF
TGTGCCAGTAGTATTCCTTACAGGGAGATCTATGGCTACACCTTC
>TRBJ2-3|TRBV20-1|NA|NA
CSALRTDTQYF
TGCAGTGCTCTGCGAACAGATACGCAGTATTTT